The clone carrying this TCR beta chain was seen many times. The data belong to a study of read filtering for tumor transcriptome and immune sequencing. Study context: Patients were 17 to 20 male and about 15 female, mean age around 70 years, range about 47 to 80. Revised staging placed fewer than ten patients in R-ISS I, roughly 16 in II, 6 or 7 in III.

The library was built from about 400 ng RNA with molecular barcoded adaptors for alpha/delta and beta/gamma chains. TCRdb reanalysed the reads using MiXCR and keeps one entry per CDR3 protein. The sample lists roughly 41,000 distinct CDR3 sequences, roughly 15% occurring once. V shed 5 bases and J shed 1 base, with 5 bases lying between them. CDR3 length equals 12 residues. Germline loops: CDR1 SEHNR, CDR2 FQNEAQ (reference sequence). The sequenced sample consisted of a population of CD138-negative cells sorted from bone marrow. The clonotype originates from a donor aged 40 or older with multiple myeloma. The chain couples TRBV7-9 to TRBJ1-1; D unresolved. In DNA form, the CDR3 reads TGTGCCAGCAGCCCAAGGAACACTGAAGCTTTCTTT. Translation: CASSPRNTEAFF.